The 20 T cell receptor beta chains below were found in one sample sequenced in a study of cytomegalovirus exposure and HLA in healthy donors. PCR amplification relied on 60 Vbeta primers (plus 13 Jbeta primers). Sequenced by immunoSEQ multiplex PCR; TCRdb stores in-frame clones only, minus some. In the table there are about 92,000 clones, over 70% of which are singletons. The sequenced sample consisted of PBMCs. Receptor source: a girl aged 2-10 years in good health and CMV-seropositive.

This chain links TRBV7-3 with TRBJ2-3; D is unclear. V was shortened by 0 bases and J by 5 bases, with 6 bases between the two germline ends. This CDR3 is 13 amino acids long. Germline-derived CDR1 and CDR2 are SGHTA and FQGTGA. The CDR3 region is CASSLTLEDTQYF. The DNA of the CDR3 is TGTGCCAGCAGCTTAACTCTAGAAGATACGCAGTATTTT.

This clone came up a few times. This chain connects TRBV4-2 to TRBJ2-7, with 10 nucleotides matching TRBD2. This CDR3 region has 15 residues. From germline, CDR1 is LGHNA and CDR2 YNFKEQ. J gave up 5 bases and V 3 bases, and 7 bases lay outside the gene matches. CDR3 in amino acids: CASSQGAGGPNEQYF. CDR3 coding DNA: TGTGCCAGCAGCCAGGGAGCGGGAGGGCCCAACGAGCAGTACTTC.

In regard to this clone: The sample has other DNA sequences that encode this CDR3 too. Written as DNA, the CDR3 is TGTGCCAGCAGTTACTTAGGGGGACCTAGCACAGATACGCAGTATTTT. Translating gives CASSYLGGPSTDTQYF. The rearrangement links TRBV6-5 to TRBJ2-3, with D tentatively TRBD1 (6 bases). Germline V gene lookup returns CDR1 MNHEY and CDR2 SVGAGI. This CDR3 is 16 amino acids long. Trimming removed 1 base from V and 0 bases from J, with 11 bases in between.

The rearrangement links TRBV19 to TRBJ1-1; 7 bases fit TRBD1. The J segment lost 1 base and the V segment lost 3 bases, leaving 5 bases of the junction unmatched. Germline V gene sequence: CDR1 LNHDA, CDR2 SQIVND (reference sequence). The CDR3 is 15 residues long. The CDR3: CASSIFRTGNTEAFF. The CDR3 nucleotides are TGTGCCAGTAGTATCTTCCGGACAGGGAACACTGAAGCTTTCTTT.

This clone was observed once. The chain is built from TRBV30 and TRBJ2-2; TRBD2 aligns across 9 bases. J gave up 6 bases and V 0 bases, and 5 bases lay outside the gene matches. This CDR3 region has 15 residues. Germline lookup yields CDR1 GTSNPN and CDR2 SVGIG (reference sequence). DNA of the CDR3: TGTGCCTGGAGTGTAGTAGCGGGAGCTCCCGGGGAGCTGTTTTTT. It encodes CAWSVVAGAPGELFF.

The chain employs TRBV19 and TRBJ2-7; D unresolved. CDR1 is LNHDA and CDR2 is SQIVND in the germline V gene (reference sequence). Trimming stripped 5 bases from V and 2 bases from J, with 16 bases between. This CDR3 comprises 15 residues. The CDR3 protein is CASSPPQNEPYEQYF. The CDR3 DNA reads TGTGCCAGTAGTCCCCCCCAGAATGAACCCTACGAGCAGTACTTC.

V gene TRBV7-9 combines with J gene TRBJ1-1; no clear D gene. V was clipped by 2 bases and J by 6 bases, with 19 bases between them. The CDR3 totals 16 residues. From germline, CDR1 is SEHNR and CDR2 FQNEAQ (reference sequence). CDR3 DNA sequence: TGTGCCAGCAGCTTAATTGGAAAGGGCAGCGGCTCTGAAGCTTTCTTT. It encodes CASSLIGKGSGSEAFF.

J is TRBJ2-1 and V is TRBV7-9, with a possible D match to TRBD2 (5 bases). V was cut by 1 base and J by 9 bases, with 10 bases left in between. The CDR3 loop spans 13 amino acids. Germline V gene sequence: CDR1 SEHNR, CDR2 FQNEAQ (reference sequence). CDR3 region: CASSLDRGTEQFF. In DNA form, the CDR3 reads TGTGCCAGCAGCTTAGACCGGGGAACTGAGCAGTTCTTC.

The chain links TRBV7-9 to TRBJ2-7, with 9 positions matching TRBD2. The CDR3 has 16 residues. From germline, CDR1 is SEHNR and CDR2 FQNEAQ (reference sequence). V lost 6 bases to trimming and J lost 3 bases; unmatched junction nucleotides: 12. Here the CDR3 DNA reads TGTGCCAGCAGGCAGACCCTGACTAGCGGTCTCTACGAGCAGTACTTC. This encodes CASRQTLTSGLYEQYF.

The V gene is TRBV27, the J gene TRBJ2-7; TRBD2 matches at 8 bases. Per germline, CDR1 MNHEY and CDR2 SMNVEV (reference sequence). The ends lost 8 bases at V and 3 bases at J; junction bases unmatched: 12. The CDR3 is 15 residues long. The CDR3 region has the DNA TGTGCCAGCCAATCCCTTGGAGCGGGAGACTACGAGCAGTACTTC. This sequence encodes CASQSLGAGDYEQYF.

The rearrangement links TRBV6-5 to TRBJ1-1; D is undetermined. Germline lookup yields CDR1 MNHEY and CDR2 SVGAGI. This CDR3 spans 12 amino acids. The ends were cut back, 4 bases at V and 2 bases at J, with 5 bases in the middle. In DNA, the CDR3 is TGTGCCAGCAGTTCCTACAACACTGAAGCTTTCTTT. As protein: CASSSYNTEAFF.

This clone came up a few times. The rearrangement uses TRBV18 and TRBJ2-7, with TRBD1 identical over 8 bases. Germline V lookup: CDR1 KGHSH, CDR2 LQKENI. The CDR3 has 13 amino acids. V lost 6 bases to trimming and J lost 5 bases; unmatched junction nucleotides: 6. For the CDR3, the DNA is TGTGCCAGCTCTACGGGACAGGCAAACGAGCAGTACTTC. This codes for CASSTGQANEQYF.

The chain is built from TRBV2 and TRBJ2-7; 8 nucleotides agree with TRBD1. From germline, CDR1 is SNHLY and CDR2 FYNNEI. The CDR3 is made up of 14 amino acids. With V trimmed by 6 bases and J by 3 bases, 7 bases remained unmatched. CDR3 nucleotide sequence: TGTGCCAGCAGAGGCCCGACAGGGGTCTACGAGCAGTACTTC. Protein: CASRGPTGVYEQYF.

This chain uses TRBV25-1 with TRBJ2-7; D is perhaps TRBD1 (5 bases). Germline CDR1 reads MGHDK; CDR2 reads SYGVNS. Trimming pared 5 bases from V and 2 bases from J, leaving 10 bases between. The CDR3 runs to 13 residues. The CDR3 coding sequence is TGTGCCAGCAGTCAGGGCAGCACCTACGAGCAGTACTTC. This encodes CASSQGSTYEQYF.

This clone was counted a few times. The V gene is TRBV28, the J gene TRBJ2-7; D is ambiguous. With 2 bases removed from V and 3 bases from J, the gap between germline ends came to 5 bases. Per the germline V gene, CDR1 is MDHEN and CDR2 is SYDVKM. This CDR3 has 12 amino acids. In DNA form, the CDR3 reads TGTGCCAGCAGTTTACCGTACTACGAGCAGTACTTC. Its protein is CASSLPYYEQYF.

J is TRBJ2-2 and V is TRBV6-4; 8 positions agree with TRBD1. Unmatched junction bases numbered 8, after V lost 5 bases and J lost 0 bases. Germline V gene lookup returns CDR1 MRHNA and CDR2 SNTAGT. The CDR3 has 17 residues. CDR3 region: CASSISTGVTNTGELFF. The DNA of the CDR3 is TGTGCCAGCAGTATATCGACAGGGGTAACGAACACCGGGGAGCTGTTTTTT.

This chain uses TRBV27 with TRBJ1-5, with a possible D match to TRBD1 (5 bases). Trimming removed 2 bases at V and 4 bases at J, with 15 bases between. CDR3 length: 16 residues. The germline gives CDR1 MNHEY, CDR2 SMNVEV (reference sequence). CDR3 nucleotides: TGTGCCAGCAGTTTAATCGGGGGGGTATGGAATCAGCCCCAGCATTTT. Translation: CASSLIGGVWNQPQHF.

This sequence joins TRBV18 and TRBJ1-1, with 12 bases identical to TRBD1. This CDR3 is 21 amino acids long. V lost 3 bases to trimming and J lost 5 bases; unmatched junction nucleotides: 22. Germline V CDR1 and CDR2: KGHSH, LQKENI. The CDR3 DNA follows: TGTGCCAGCTCACCGGGGACAGGGGGCCAGGGGAGCAGTTCGGGAGGAACTGAAGCTTTCTTT. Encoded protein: CASSPGTGGQGSSSGGTEAFF.

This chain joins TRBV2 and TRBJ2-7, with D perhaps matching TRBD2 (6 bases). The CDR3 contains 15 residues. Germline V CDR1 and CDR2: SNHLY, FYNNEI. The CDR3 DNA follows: TGTGCTTCATACTTTATAGCGGACCCGGCCTACGAGCAGTACTTC. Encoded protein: CASYFIADPAYEQYF.

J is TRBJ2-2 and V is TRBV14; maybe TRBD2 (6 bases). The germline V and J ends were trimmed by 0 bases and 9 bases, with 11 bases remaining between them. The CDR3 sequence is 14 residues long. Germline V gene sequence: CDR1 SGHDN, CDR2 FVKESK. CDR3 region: CASSQELGGRELFF. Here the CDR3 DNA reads TGTGCCAGCAGCCAAGAACTAGGCGGGAGGGAGCTGTTTTTT.